These 15 T cell receptor beta chains originate from one sample sequenced in a study of Ad26.COV2.S vaccination and SARS-CoV-2 variants. This table comes from immunoSEQ multiplex PCR, and its TCRdb copy is limited to in-frame clones, with some not included. Among about 680,000 clones listed, more than 80% were seen once. Treatment indicated: approximately 18 received Ad26.COV2.S at low or high dose, single or two shots; about 5 received placebo; per-sample allocation not given. Repertoires come from day 63 after the first vaccine or placebo injection. The specimen comprised peripheral blood, sampled in a trial of Ad26.COV2.S vaccine versus placebo. All receptors come from a person between 18 and 60 years old who received the Ad26.COV2.S COVID-19 vaccine or a placebo.

The gene calls are TRBV12-3 or TRBV12-4 and TRBJ1-4, with D maybe TRBD1 (5 bases). The CDR3 loop spans 13 amino acids. With 3 bases removed from V and 8 bases from J, the gap between germline ends came to 10 bases. CDR3 DNA: TGTGCCAGCAGTTTTAGAGGGGTAGAAAAACTGTTTTTT. This translates into CASSFRGVEKLFF.

The rearrangement uses TRBV3-1 (or the pseudogene TRBV3-2) and TRBJ2-1; 11 positions agree with TRBD2. This CDR3 contains 14 residues. The germline V gene has CDR1 LGHDT and CDR2 YNNKEL (reference sequence). The trim removed 0 bases at V and 14 bases at J, leaving 6 bases unmatched. Here the CDR3 reads CASSQDGASGRKFF. The DNA of the CDR3 is TGTGCCAGCAGCCAAGATGGGGCTAGCGGGAGGAAGTTCTTC.

This rearrangement joins TRBV18 to TRBJ2-6; D unresolved. This CDR3 has 14 amino acids. The germline V gene encodes CDR1 KGHSH and CDR2 LQKENI. V was clipped by 6 bases and J by 0 bases, with 6 bases between them. The CDR3, as DNA: TGTGCCAGCTCTCCCCCCTCTGGGGCCAACGTCCTGACTTTC. Its protein product is CASSPPSGANVLTF.

The V gene is TRBV15, the J gene TRBJ1-4, with D unresolved. The CDR3 contains 15 residues. V was trimmed by 7 bases and J by 0 bases, leaving 12 bases between them. Germline lookup yields CDR1 LNHNV and CDR2 YYDKDF (reference sequence). The CDR3 loop reads CATKAPTATNEKLFF. CDR3 DNA sequence: TGTGCCACCAAGGCGCCGACGGCAACTAATGAAAAACTGTTTTTT.

This sequence joins TRBV10-2 and TRBJ1-1; D remains unclear. The CDR3 spans 12 residues. Germline lookup yields CDR1 WSHSY and CDR2 SAAADI. Trimming took 9 bases from V and 0 from J, leaving 8 bases between them. CDR3 coding DNA: TGCGCCAGTGCGGGGATGAACACTGAAGCTTTCTTT. It yields the protein CASAGMNTEAFF.

This clone is a singleton in its sample. The CDR3 protein is CASSRGTHGYTF. For the CDR3, the DNA is TGTGCCAGCAGTCGGGGGACCCATGGCTACACCTTC. The genes are TRBV25-1 and TRBJ1-2, with D possibly TRBD1 on 5 matching bases. Trimming took 5 bases from V and 6 from J, leaving 10 bases between them. CDR3 length: 12 amino acids. CDR1 is MGHDK and CDR2 is SYGVNS in the germline V gene.

The chain links TRBV12-3 or TRBV12-4 to TRBJ1-6; D gene uncertain. Trimming removed 6 bases from V and 5 bases from J, with 8 bases in between. The CDR3 covers 13 residues. The CDR3 sequence: CASSLKDNSPLHF. The CDR3 coding sequence is TGTGCCAGCAGCCTGAAAGATAATTCACCCCTCCACTTT.

J is TRBJ2-2 and V is TRBV4-2, with D possibly TRBD1 on 5 matching bases. This CDR3 spans 12 amino acids. The germline CDR1 and CDR2 sequences are LGHNA and YNFKEQ. V was shortened by 4 bases and J by 7 bases, with 7 bases between the two germline ends. The CDR3, as DNA: TGTGCCAGCAGCCTAAGGGGCGGGGAGCTGTTTTTT. The encoded protein is CASSLRGGELFF.

This clone appeared a single time. The J gene is TRBJ2-2, the V gene TRBV6-5, with D maybe TRBD1 (5 bases). Germline assignment: CDR1 MNHEY and CDR2 SVGAGI. The CDR3 has 15 amino acids. Between the trimmed V and J ends, which lost 3 bases and 3 bases, there was a span of 11 bases. Here the CDR3 DNA reads TGTGCCAGCAGTTATGGCACAGGCTACACCGGGGAGCTGTTTTTT. The encoded protein is CASSYGTGYTGELFF.

The chain joins TRBV19 to TRBJ2-7; 10 bases are a match to TRBD1. CDR1 is LNHDA, CDR2 SQIVND, per germline (reference sequence). CDR3 size: 14 residues. V gave up 5 bases and J gave up 8 bases; unmatched junction bases: 9. The DNA for the CDR3 is TGTGCCAGTAGTGCCGGGACAGGGGAAGATCAGCAGTACTTC. Translating it yields CASSAGTGEDQQYF.

The rearrangement joins TRBV28 to TRBJ1-5; TRBD1 matches 8 bases. The length of the CDR3 is 14 residues. J gave up 6 bases and V 4 bases, and 5 bases lay outside the gene matches. Looked up from germline, CDR1 is MDHEN and CDR2 is SYDVKM. CDR3 sequence: CASSSGQGGQPQHF. CDR3 DNA: TGTGCCAGCAGTTCAGGACAGGGAGGTCAGCCCCAGCATTTT.

In DNA form, the CDR3 reads TGTGCCATCAGTGAGTCGTGGCTAGGAGGGGAGTACCAAGAGACCCAGTACTTC. It is translated as CAISESWLGGEYQETQYF. V gene TRBV10-3 combines with J gene TRBJ2-5; tentative D call: TRBD2 (6 bases). Germline V lookup: CDR1 ENHRY, CDR2 SYGVKD. This CDR3 contains 18 residues. Trimming pared 0 bases from V and 0 bases from J, leaving 17 bases between.

This chain links TRBV9 with TRBJ1-6, with D possibly TRBD1 on 5 matching bases. This CDR3 has 14 amino acids. V was cut by 3 bases and J by 10 bases, with 14 bases left in between. Germline V gene sequence: CDR1 SGDLS, CDR2 YYNGEE. The CDR3 nucleotides read TGTGCCAGCAGCGCCGACAGCAGAGGGTCACCCCTCCACTTT. The encoded protein is CASSADSRGSPLHF.

This chain links TRBV18 with TRBJ2-1, with a tentative D call TRBD1 (5 bases). The V gene lost 6 bases and the J gene lost 4 bases, with 16 bases spanning the gap. CDR1 and CDR2 from the germline V gene are KGHSH and LQKENI. The CDR3 length is 15 residues. The CDR3 sequence is CASSPDRLSYNEQFF. DNA for the CDR3: TGTGCCAGCTCCCCTGACAGATTATCTTACAATGAGCAGTTCTTC.

V usage is TRBV30 and J usage is TRBJ1-6; D is unresolved. V lost 5 bases and J 0 bases, leaving 8 bases between the germline ends. Germline V lookup: CDR1 GTSNPN, CDR2 SVGIG (reference sequence). CDR3 size: 14 residues. The chain's CDR3 is CAWGLSSYNSPLHF. The CDR3 DNA sequence: TGTGCCTGGGGACTCAGCTCCTATAATTCACCCCTCCACTTT.